A single TCR beta chain is shown here with its context. The target antigen is unknown. Germline V gene sequence: CDR1 SGHTA, CDR2 FQGNSA. With 1 base removed from V and 1 base from J, the gap between germline ends came to 5 bases. This CDR3 comprises 13 residues. The repertoire was sequenced with immunoSEQ multiplex PCR; TCRdb's copy has only in-frame clones and lacks some. Here the sample spans 80,000 or so clones, over 80% being singletons. The data derive from a study of T cell responses to AZD1222 COVID-19 vaccine. Findings of the study overall: Spike was spanned by vaccine-associated CD4 TCRs, with dominance at 160-218 and 743-854. Spike-specific TCR breadth and depth rose after two AZD1222 doses. Repertoire sampling happened only post peak T cell response. Mostly white British, mostly female donors; authors suggested clonal diversity may be underestimated.

V and J are TRBV7-2 and TRBJ2-7; D remains ambiguous. This TCR was recovered from an adult in good health. The sample was peripheral blood, taken on day 0 of AZD1222 vaccination. The CDR3 is CASSLGRSYEQYF. CDR3 sequence (DNA): TGTGCCAGCAGCTTAGGACGGTCCTACGAGCAGTACTTC.